These 2 T cell receptor beta chains came from one sample sequenced in a study of CD8+CD57+ T cells in acquired aplastic anemia. Whoever was chosen for sequencing had shown CD8+CD57+ cell expansion by flow cytometry. Investigators profiled TCR beta VDJ and CDR3 from genomic DNA template. TCRdb ran MiXCR on the reads and lists one entry per CDR3 protein. The sample contains 260,000 or so distinct CDR3 sequences, approximately 86% of which appear only once. Specimen: sorted CD4+, CD8+, or CD8+CD57+ T cells (not recorded which) from PBMCs. The source is a human donor with aplastic anemia.

This chain joins TRBV10-3 and TRBJ1-5, with 10 nucleotides matching TRBD1. Germline V gives CDR1 ENHRY, CDR2 SYGVKD. The CDR3 runs to 19 residues. The junction had 14 bases not matched to a gene; V was cut back by 4 bases and J by 2 bases. DNA for the CDR3: TGTGCCATCAGTGGCTATCCCGGGACAGGGACAGGGGGCAATCAGCCCCAGCATTTT. Translated, it gives CAISGYPGTGTGGNQPQHF.

The chain has TRBV7-3 and TRBJ2-1; TRBD2 agrees at 14 bases. V dropped 2 bases and J dropped 2; count of bases not matched to a gene: 14. This CDR3 is 21 amino acids long. Germline V gene sequence: CDR1 SGHTA, CDR2 FQGTGA. CDR3 in DNA: TGTGCCAGCAGCTTAGCAAGAACAGGGACTAGCGGGGGCAAAGCCTACAATGAGCAGTTCTTC. Translating gives CASSLARTGTSGGKAYNEQFF.